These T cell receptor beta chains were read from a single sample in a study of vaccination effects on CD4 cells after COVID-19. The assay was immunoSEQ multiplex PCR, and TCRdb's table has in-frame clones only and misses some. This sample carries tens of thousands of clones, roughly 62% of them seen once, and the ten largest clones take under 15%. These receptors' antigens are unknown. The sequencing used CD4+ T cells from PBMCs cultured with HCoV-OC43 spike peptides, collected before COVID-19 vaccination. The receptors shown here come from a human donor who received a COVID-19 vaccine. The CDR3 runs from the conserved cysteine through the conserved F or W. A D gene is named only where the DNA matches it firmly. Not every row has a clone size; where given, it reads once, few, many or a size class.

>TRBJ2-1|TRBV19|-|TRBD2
TGTGCCACCGGGACTAGCGGGATCAACAATGAGCAGTTCTTC
CATGTSGINNEQFF
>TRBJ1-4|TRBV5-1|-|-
TGCGCCAGCAGCTTGTATTCAGAATCTAATGAAAAACTGTTTTTT
CASSLYSESNEKLFF
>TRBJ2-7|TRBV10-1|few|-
TGCGCCAGCAGGGACTCCTTGGGCGAGCAGTACTTC
CASRDSLGEQYF
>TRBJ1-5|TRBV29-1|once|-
TGCAGCGTAAAGCAGGGGTCGAATCAGCCCCAGCATTTT
CSVKQGSNQPQHF
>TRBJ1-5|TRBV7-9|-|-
TGTGCCAGCAGCTTAGCCCCGAACAATCAGCCCCAGCATTTT
CASSLAPNNQPQHF
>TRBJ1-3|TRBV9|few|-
TGTGCCAGCAGGGACGCAGGGTCGGGAAACACCATATATTTT
CASRDAGSGNTIYF
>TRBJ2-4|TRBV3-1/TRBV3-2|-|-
TGTGCCAGCAGTGACTTAGCCAAAAACATTCAGTACTTC
CASSDLAKNIQYF
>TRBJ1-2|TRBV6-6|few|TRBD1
TGTGCCAGCACTGCACAGGGGCACTATGGCTACACCTTC
CASTAQGHYGYTF
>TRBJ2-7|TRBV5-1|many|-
TGCGCCAGCAGTCTCCCTAACCACAGGGTTAGGTACGAGCAGTACTTC
CASSLPNHRVRYEQYF
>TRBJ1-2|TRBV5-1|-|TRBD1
TGCGCCAGCAGCCCCGGACAGGGGGCCCCATTAGGTGGCTACACCTTC
CASSPGQGAPLGGYTF
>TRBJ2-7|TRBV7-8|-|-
TGTGCCAGCAGCTTAAGTGGGGGCACCATCGACGAGCAGTACTTC
CASSLSGGTIDEQYF
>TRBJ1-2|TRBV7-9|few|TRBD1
TGTGCCAGCAGCTTAAGGGGACAGGAGACCTATGGCTACACCTTC
CASSLRGQETYGYTF
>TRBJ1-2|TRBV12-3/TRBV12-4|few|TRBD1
TGTGCCAGCAACAACGGACAGGTTGGGGGCTACACCTTC
CASNNGQVGGYTF
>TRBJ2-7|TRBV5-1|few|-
TGCGCCAGCAGCTCCGGACTGTACGAGCAGTACTTC
CASSSGLYEQYF
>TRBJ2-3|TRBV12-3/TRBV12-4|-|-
TGTGCCAGCAGTTTTGGGGGGGATACGCAGTATTTT
CASSFGGDTQYF
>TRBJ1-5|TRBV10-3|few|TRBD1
TGTGCCAGCGAACCGGGACAGGGGCGAGGGCATCAGCCCCAGCATTTT
CASEPGQGRGHQPQHF
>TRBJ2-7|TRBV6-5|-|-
TGTGCCAGCAGGGGGGACTCAACCTACGAGCAGTACTTC
CASRGDSTYEQYF
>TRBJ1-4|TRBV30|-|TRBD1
TGTGCCTGGAGGGGACAGGGATCGACTAATGAAAAACTGTTTTTT
CAWRGQGSTNEKLFF
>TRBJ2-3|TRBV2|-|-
TGTGCCAGTCGAGACATGCCAGGGGATACGCAGTATTTT
CASRDMPGDTQYF
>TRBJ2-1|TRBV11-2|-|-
TGTGCCAGCAGACCGTTGAGTAGCTCCTACAATGAGCAGTTCTTC
CASRPLSSSYNEQFF
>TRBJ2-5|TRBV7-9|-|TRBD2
TGTGCCAGCAGCTTAGCGCTGTTGACGGGGGGGATCCAAGAGACCCAGTACTTC
CASSLALLTGGIQETQYF
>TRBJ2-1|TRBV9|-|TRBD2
TGTGCCAGCAGCGTTCCGCCAGGGGGACTAGCGGGAGGGGTCTCCTACAATGAGCAGTTCTTC
CASSVPPGGLAGGVSYNEQFF
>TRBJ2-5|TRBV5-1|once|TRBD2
TGCGCCAGCAGCCCGACTAGCGGGAGGGTGCGGGGAGAGACCCAGTACTTC
CASSPTSGRVRGETQYF
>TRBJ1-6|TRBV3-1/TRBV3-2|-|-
TGTGCCAGCCGTCTTCTGAATTATAATTCACCCCTCCACTTT
CASRLLNYNSPLHF
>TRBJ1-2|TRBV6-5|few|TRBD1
TGTGCCAGCAGGTCTGGACAGGGCTATGGCTACACCTTC
CASRSGQGYGYTF
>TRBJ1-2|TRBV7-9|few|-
TGTGCCAGCAGCTTAGTCTCTCACGGCTACACCTTC
CASSLVSHGYTF
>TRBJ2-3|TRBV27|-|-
TGTGCCAGTCGGCGGAACCTTGTCACAGATACGCAGTATTTT
CASRRNLVTDTQYF
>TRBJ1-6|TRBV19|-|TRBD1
TGTGCCAGTAGTATAGTAGGGACAGGGGGCGCCAAGAATTCACCCCTCCACTTT
CASSIVGTGGAKNSPLHF
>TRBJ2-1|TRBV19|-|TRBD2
TGTGCCAGTAGTAAACTAGCGGGAGGGCACAATGAGCAGTTCTTC
CASSKLAGGHNEQFF
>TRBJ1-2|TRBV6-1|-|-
TGTGCCAGCAGCAAAGATGGGTCCGACTATGGCTACACCTTC
CASSKDGSDYGYTF
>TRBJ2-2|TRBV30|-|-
TGTGCCTGGAGTGTTCTCGGGGGCGCGAGGACCGGGGAGCTGTTTTTT
CAWSVLGGARTGELFF
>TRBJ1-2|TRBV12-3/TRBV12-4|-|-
TGTGCCAGCAGGCCTCTAGACTATGGCTACACCTTC
CASRPLDYGYTF
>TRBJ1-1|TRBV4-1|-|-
TGCGCCAGCAGCCAACTTTGGGTGAACACTGAAGCTTTCTTT
CASSQLWVNTEAFF
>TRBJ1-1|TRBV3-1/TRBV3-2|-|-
TGTGCCAGCAGCCGGATGGGCGAGGGGGCTGAAGCTTTCTTT
CASSRMGEGAEAFF
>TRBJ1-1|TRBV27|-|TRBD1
TGTGCCAGCAGTTTGCTACAGGGGGGAACTGAAGCTTTCTTT
CASSLLQGGTEAFF
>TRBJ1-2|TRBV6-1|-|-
TGTGCCAGCAGTGATTGGCATCCGGCGAGGGGCTACACCTTC
CASSDWHPARGYTF
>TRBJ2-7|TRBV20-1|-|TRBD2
TGCAGTGCGCCTAGCGGGGCGGTGCAGTACTTC
CSAPSGAVQYF
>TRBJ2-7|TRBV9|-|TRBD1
TGTGCCAGCAGCGATACGGGACAGGGCTACGAGCAGTACTTC
CASSDTGQGYEQYF
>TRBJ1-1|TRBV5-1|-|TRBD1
TGCGCCAGCAGCCCGACAGGGGGACGCACTGAAGCTTTCTTT
CASSPTGGRTEAFF
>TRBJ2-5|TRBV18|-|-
TGTGCCAGCTCAAGGGACACCCAAGAGACCCAGTACTTC
CASSRDTQETQYF
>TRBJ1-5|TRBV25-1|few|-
TGTGCCAGCAGGGCAGGGTTCAATCAGCCCCAGCATTTT
CASRAGFNQPQHF
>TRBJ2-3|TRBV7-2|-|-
TGTGCCAGCAGCCCCCCTTATACGACAGATACGCAGTATTTT
CASSPPYTTDTQYF
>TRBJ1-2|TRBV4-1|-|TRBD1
TGCGCCAGCAGCCAATTCCCGACAGGGGGAAGCTATGGCTACACCTTC
CASSQFPTGGSYGYTF
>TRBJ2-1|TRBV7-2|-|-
TGTGCCAGCAGCTCGGGCCTCGTGGGAGAGCAGTTCTTC
CASSSGLVGEQFF
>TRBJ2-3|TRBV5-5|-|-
TGTGCCAGCAGCTTCGGGTGGCTACCCACAGATACGCAGTATTTT
CASSFGWLPTDTQYF
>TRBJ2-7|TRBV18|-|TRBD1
TGTGCCAGCTCACCACCCGGGACAGGGGACGAGCAGTACTTC
CASSPPGTGDEQYF
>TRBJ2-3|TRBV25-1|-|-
TGTGCCAGCAGTGAGAAAGACAGAGAGCAGTATTTT
CASSEKDREQYF
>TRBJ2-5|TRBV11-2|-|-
TGTGCCAGCAGCTTAGGTTCGGGGACCCAGTACTTC
CASSLGSGTQYF
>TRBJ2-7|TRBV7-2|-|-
TGTGCCAGCAGCTTAGCGACGGGATATACCGAGCAGTACTTC
CASSLATGYTEQYF
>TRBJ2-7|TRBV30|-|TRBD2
TGTGCCTGGAGGGGGAAAGGACTAGCGGGCCTCGAGCAGTACTTC
CAWRGKGLAGLEQYF
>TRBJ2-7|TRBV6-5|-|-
TGTGCCGCCAGGGGGACTACCTACGAGCAGTACTTC
CAARGTTYEQYF
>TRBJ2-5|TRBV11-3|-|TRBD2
TGTGCCAGCAGCTTAGGGGGACTAGCGGGAGCTGGAGAGACCCAGTACTTC
CASSLGGLAGAGETQYF
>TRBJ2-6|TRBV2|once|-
TGTGCCAGAACGGCCAGGGGGGGCCGCTCTGGGGCCAACGTCCTGACTTTC
CARTARGGRSGANVLTF
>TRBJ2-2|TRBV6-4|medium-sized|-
TGTGCCAGCTCTGTTACAGGCACCGGGGAGCTGTTTTTT
CASSVTGTGELFF